The rows below give T cell receptor beta chains drawn from one sample of a study of blood T cell repertoires in COVID-19. Data came from immunoSEQ multiplex PCR; TCRdb stores just in-frame clones and leaves some out. The sample shows almost 350,000 clones, about nine tenths of them seen only once. Input material: PBMCs or T cells enriched from blood (not recorded which). The source of these receptors is a woman under 40 who had been exposed to COVID-19. The CDR3 runs from the conserved cysteine through the conserved F or W. Each record gives: V gene, J gene, D gene, clone size, CDR3 DNA, CDR3 protein. The D gene is left open where the match is weak. Not all rows give a size; the values are once, few, many and, for expanded clones, a class.

V gene: TRBV6-5
J gene: TRBJ2-1
D gene: -
clone size: -
CDR3 DNA: TGTGCCAGCAGTTCCCATGACAGATTCAATGAGCAGTTCTTC
CDR3 protein: CASSSHDRFNEQFF

V gene: TRBV12-3/TRBV12-4
J gene: TRBJ1-2
D gene: -
clone size: few
CDR3 DNA: TGTGCCAGCAGTCGACCCGGGGGCTACACCTTC
CDR3 protein: CASSRPGGYTF

V gene: TRBV18
J gene: TRBJ2-5
D gene: TRBD1
clone size: -
CDR3 DNA: TGTGCCAGCTCACCGGGACAGGAAGAGACCCAGTACTTC
CDR3 protein: CASSPGQEETQYF

V gene: TRBV5-1
J gene: TRBJ2-2
D gene: TRBD1
clone size: -
CDR3 DNA: TGCGCCAGCAGCTCCCCGGGACAGGCCAACACCGGGGAGCTGTTTTTT
CDR3 protein: CASSSPGQANTGELFF

V gene: TRBV11-2
J gene: TRBJ2-5
D gene: -
clone size: -
CDR3 DNA: TGTGCCAGCAGCTTAGGTCGGCAGGGGGGGACCCAGTACTTC
CDR3 protein: CASSLGRQGGTQYF

V gene: TRBV5-5
J gene: TRBJ2-7
D gene: -
clone size: -
CDR3 DNA: TGTGCCAGCAGCCGGACAACCTACGAGCAGTACTTC
CDR3 protein: CASSRTTYEQYF

V gene: TRBV9
J gene: TRBJ1-1
D gene: TRBD1
clone size: -
CDR3 DNA: TGTGCCAGCAGCGTAGCAGGGGGGAACACTGAAGCTTTCTTT
CDR3 protein: CASSVAGGNTEAFF

V gene: TRBV11-3
J gene: TRBJ2-1
D gene: -
clone size: -
CDR3 DNA: TGTGCCAGCAGCTCGGGGGTGGGCCCGTTCAATGAGCAGTTCTTC
CDR3 protein: CASSSGVGPFNEQFF

V gene: TRBV18
J gene: TRBJ1-1
D gene: TRBD1
clone size: -
CDR3 DNA: TGTGCCAGCTCACCGCTACAAAGACAGGGTAACACTGAAGCTTTCTTT
CDR3 protein: CASSPLQRQGNTEAFF

V gene: TRBV30
J gene: TRBJ1-2
D gene: -
clone size: -
CDR3 DNA: TGTGCCTGGAGTGTACTGGGCACCAATAACTATGGCTACACCTTC
CDR3 protein: CAWSVLGTNNYGYTF

V gene: TRBV29-1
J gene: TRBJ2-7
D gene: -
clone size: -
CDR3 DNA: TGCAGCGTTGTGGTCGGGGGTGGTAACGAGCAGTACTTC
CDR3 protein: CSVVVGGGNEQYF

V gene: TRBV21-1
J gene: TRBJ2-7
D gene: -
clone size: once
CDR3 DNA: TGTGCCAGCAGCCCTCAGCGGGAGACAAACTACGAGCAGTACTTC
CDR3 protein: CASSPQRETNYEQYF

V gene: TRBV15
J gene: TRBJ2-3
D gene: -
clone size: -
CDR3 DNA: TGTGCCACCAGCAGAGATATCGGGGGTAGGGAAGATACGCAGTATTTT
CDR3 protein: CATSRDIGGREDTQYF

V gene: TRBV28
J gene: TRBJ1-2
D gene: TRBD1
clone size: -
CDR3 DNA: TGTGCCCTTTCAAGGATCCAGGGGGTATATGGCTACACCTTC
CDR3 protein: CALSRIQGVYGYTF

V gene: TRBV5-1
J gene: TRBJ2-7
D gene: -
clone size: -
CDR3 DNA: TGCGCCAGCAGCTTGGAGGGGCGCGAGCAGTACTTC
CDR3 protein: CASSLEGREQYF

V gene: TRBV27
J gene: TRBJ2-5
D gene: TRBD2
clone size: -
CDR3 DNA: TGTGCCAGCGGCCAAACTAGCGGAGCAGGGAGAGAGACCCAGTACTTC
CDR3 protein: CASGQTSGAGRETQYF

V gene: TRBV6-5
J gene: TRBJ1-2
D gene: TRBD1
clone size: once
CDR3 DNA: TGTGCCAGCCCCGGACAGGGGGAATATGGCTACACCTTC
CDR3 protein: CASPGQGEYGYTF

V gene: TRBV19
J gene: TRBJ2-2
D gene: TRBD2
clone size: -
CDR3 DNA: TGTGCCAGTAGTATGACGCTAGCGGGAAACACCGGGGAGCTGTTTTTT
CDR3 protein: CASSMTLAGNTGELFF

V gene: TRBV4-1
J gene: TRBJ2-3
D gene: TRBD2
clone size: few
CDR3 DNA: TGCGCCAGCAGCCAGGAGACTAGCGGTGGCACAGATACGCAGTATTTT
CDR3 protein: CASSQETSGGTDTQYF

V gene: TRBV10-2
J gene: TRBJ2-5
D gene: -
clone size: -
CDR3 DNA: TGCGCCAGCAGTGAGCAGGGCGGAGAGACCCAGTACTTC
CDR3 protein: CASSEQGGETQYF

V gene: TRBV5-1
J gene: TRBJ2-5
D gene: -
clone size: -
CDR3 DNA: TGCGCCAGCAGCTTGGAACTAGAAGAGACCCAGTACTTC
CDR3 protein: CASSLELEETQYF

V gene: TRBV27
J gene: TRBJ2-5
D gene: -
clone size: -
CDR3 DNA: TGTGCCAGCAGTTTAACCAGGTTTGGGGAGACCCAGTACTTC
CDR3 protein: CASSLTRFGETQYF

V gene: TRBV10-3
J gene: TRBJ2-7
D gene: -
clone size: -
CDR3 DNA: TGTGCCATCAGTGAGGGGCATACCTACGAGCAGTACTTC
CDR3 protein: CAISEGHTYEQYF

V gene: TRBV5-1
J gene: TRBJ2-3
D gene: -
clone size: -
CDR3 DNA: TGCGCCAGCAGCGTTGTGTTAGAGGATACGCAGTATTTT
CDR3 protein: CASSVVLEDTQYF

V gene: TRBV19
J gene: TRBJ2-7
D gene: TRBD1
clone size: -
CDR3 DNA: TGTGCCAGTAGTAGGGGGACAGGGGGCGAAGAGCAGTACTTC
CDR3 protein: CASSRGTGGEEQYF

V gene: TRBV10-1
J gene: TRBJ2-5
D gene: TRBD2
clone size: -
CDR3 DNA: TGCGCCAGCAGCGAGACTAGCGGGAGTAGGGAGACCCAGTACTTC
CDR3 protein: CASSETSGSRETQYF

V gene: TRBV6-5
J gene: TRBJ2-1
D gene: TRBD1
clone size: -
CDR3 DNA: TGTGCCAGCAGTTACACTATGACAGGGTTCGACAATGAGCAGTTCTTC
CDR3 protein: CASSYTMTGFDNEQFF

V gene: TRBV27
J gene: TRBJ1-2
D gene: TRBD1
clone size: -
CDR3 DNA: TGTGCCAGCAGTTTATGGGGACAGAATGGCTACACCTTC
CDR3 protein: CASSLWGQNGYTF

V gene: TRBV28
J gene: TRBJ1-1
D gene: -
clone size: -
CDR3 DNA: TGTGCCAGCAGTTTGGCCCCAGGGATTGCTTTCTTT
CDR3 protein: CASSLAPGIAFF

V gene: TRBV18
J gene: TRBJ1-5
D gene: TRBD1
clone size: -
CDR3 DNA: TGTGCCAGCTCCCCTGGGACAGGGGGCGGCAATCAGCCCCAGCATTTT
CDR3 protein: CASSPGTGGGNQPQHF

V gene: TRBV14
J gene: TRBJ2-2
D gene: TRBD2
clone size: -
CDR3 DNA: TGTGCCAGCAGCCCCCTTACGGGCTCACTAGCGGGGGACACCGGGGAGCTGTTTTTT
CDR3 protein: CASSPLTGSLAGDTGELFF

V gene: TRBV24-1
J gene: TRBJ2-5
D gene: -
clone size: -
CDR3 DNA: TGTGCCACCAGTGATGCGGACAGTCAAGAGACCCAGTACTTC
CDR3 protein: CATSDADSQETQYF

V gene: TRBV11-2
J gene: TRBJ1-1
D gene: -
clone size: once
CDR3 DNA: TGTGCCAGCAGCCTTACAGAGCCTAATATGAACACTGAAGCTTTCTTT
CDR3 protein: CASSLTEPNMNTEAFF

V gene: TRBV18
J gene: TRBJ2-3
D gene: -
clone size: -
CDR3 DNA: TGTGCCAGCTCACCGCGGGCTCGGGGAGATACGCAGTATTTT
CDR3 protein: CASSPRARGDTQYF

V gene: TRBV6-2/TRBV6-3
J gene: TRBJ2-2
D gene: -
clone size: -
CDR3 DNA: TGTGCCAGCAGCCCCGAGGGCCTGAACACCGGGGAGCTGTTTTTT
CDR3 protein: CASSPEGLNTGELFF

V gene: TRBV19
J gene: TRBJ2-6
D gene: TRBD1
clone size: -
CDR3 DNA: TGTGCCAGTAGTAAGCGGACAGGGGCCATCTCTGGGGCCAACGTCCTGACTTTC
CDR3 protein: CASSKRTGAISGANVLTF

V gene: TRBV9
J gene: TRBJ2-5
D gene: -
clone size: -
CDR3 DNA: TGTGCCAGCAGCGTAGGGGGCGTGGAGACCCAGTACTTC
CDR3 protein: CASSVGGVETQYF

V gene: TRBV19
J gene: TRBJ1-5
D gene: -
clone size: -
CDR3 DNA: TGTGCCAGTAGTATGACCGGGGGGGGAGGTCAGCCCCAGCATTTT
CDR3 protein: CASSMTGGGGQPQHF

V gene: TRBV6-5
J gene: TRBJ2-7
D gene: TRBD1
clone size: -
CDR3 DNA: TGTGCCAGCAACGTAAGGACAGGGGCCGCCTACGAGCAGTACTTC
CDR3 protein: CASNVRTGAAYEQYF

V gene: TRBV5-3
J gene: TRBJ1-1
D gene: TRBD1
clone size: -
CDR3 DNA: TGTGCCAGAAGCAAAGACAGGGTAGGGGGAAACACTGAAGCTTTCTTT
CDR3 protein: CARSKDRVGGNTEAFF

V gene: TRBV14
J gene: TRBJ2-7
D gene: TRBD2
clone size: -
CDR3 DNA: TGTGCCAGCAGCCAAGTGCGCGGGGGGGAGCAGTACTTC
CDR3 protein: CASSQVRGGEQYF

V gene: TRBV21-1
J gene: TRBJ1-2
D gene: -
clone size: -
CDR3 DNA: TGTGCCAGCAGCAACCGGGACAGGGGGCCCGCTAACTATGGCTACACCTTC
CDR3 protein: CASSNRDRGPANYGYTF

V gene: TRBV6-5
J gene: TRBJ1-2
D gene: -
clone size: -
CDR3 DNA: TGTGCCAGCAGAGACAGTTCTAACTATGGCTACACCTTC
CDR3 protein: CASRDSSNYGYTF

V gene: TRBV9
J gene: TRBJ1-2
D gene: TRBD1
clone size: -
CDR3 DNA: TGTGCCAGCAGCGGCCACCGTGGGACAGGGAGTTCTGGCTACACCTTC
CDR3 protein: CASSGHRGTGSSGYTF

V gene: TRBV10-2
J gene: TRBJ2-7
D gene: TRBD2
clone size: once
CDR3 DNA: TGCGCCAGCAGTGGGGGCGGGGCGGGAGGGCTCTACGAGCAGTACTTC
CDR3 protein: CASSGGGAGGLYEQYF

V gene: TRBV3-1/TRBV3-2
J gene: TRBJ2-7
D gene: TRBD1
clone size: -
CDR3 DNA: TGTGCCAGCAGCCCTACCGACAGGGGGTCCCACGAGCAGTACTTC
CDR3 protein: CASSPTDRGSHEQYF

V gene: TRBV12-3/TRBV12-4
J gene: TRBJ1-3
D gene: TRBD1
clone size: -
CDR3 DNA: TGTGCCAGCAGTTTCACAGGGGCAAACACCATATATTTT
CDR3 protein: CASSFTGANTIYF

V gene: TRBV28
J gene: TRBJ2-2
D gene: -
clone size: -
CDR3 DNA: TGTGCCAGCAGTTTACAGGGTTTACCCGGGGAGCTGTTTTTT
CDR3 protein: CASSLQGLPGELFF

V gene: TRBV5-1
J gene: TRBJ1-1
D gene: -
clone size: -
CDR3 DNA: TGCGCCAGCTGGGGAGGGGAGGGGGCTTTCTTT
CDR3 protein: CASWGGEGAFF

V gene: TRBV5-1
J gene: TRBJ1-5
D gene: -
clone size: few
CDR3 DNA: TGCGCCAGCAGCTTGACAGGCAATCAGCCCCAGCATTTT
CDR3 protein: CASSLTGNQPQHF

V gene: TRBV11-2
J gene: TRBJ2-5
D gene: -
clone size: -
CDR3 DNA: TGTGCCACCAGCGGAGGTGGAGAGACCCAGTACTTC
CDR3 protein: CATSGGGETQYF

V gene: TRBV6-6
J gene: TRBJ2-5
D gene: TRBD1
clone size: -
CDR3 DNA: TGTGCCAGCAGTTACCTTCACAGGGGGCAAGAGACCCAGTACTTC
CDR3 protein: CASSYLHRGQETQYF

V gene: TRBV24-1
J gene: TRBJ2-7
D gene: TRBD1
clone size: once
CDR3 DNA: TGTGCCACCAGTATACCCCCTCCGGGACAGGGCGTCTACGAGCAGTACTTC
CDR3 protein: CATSIPPPGQGVYEQYF

V gene: TRBV25-1
J gene: TRBJ1-1
D gene: -
clone size: -
CDR3 DNA: TGTGCCAGCGCCGGACATTACGGGAACACTGAAGCTTTCTTT
CDR3 protein: CASAGHYGNTEAFF

V gene: TRBV7-9
J gene: TRBJ1-2
D gene: TRBD1
clone size: -
CDR3 DNA: TGTGCCAGCAGCCCAACCGCCGGGACAGTTAACTATGGCTACACCTTC
CDR3 protein: CASSPTAGTVNYGYTF

V gene: TRBV3-1/TRBV3-2
J gene: TRBJ1-2
D gene: -
clone size: -
CDR3 DNA: TGTGCCAGCAGCCAAACTCTCTATGGCTACACCTTC
CDR3 protein: CASSQTLYGYTF

V gene: TRBV14
J gene: TRBJ2-3
D gene: -
clone size: -
CDR3 DNA: TGTGCCAGCAGCCCAGGACCCGGGACACCCACAGATACGCAGTATTTT
CDR3 protein: CASSPGPGTPTDTQYF